These 10 T cell receptor beta chains originate from one sample sequenced in a study of blood T cell repertoires in COVID-19. Generated by immunoSEQ multiplex PCR, the TCRdb table keeps only in-frame clones and is missing some. The table lists approximately 260,000 clones, around 85% of them singletons. The source material was peripheral blood. The source of these receptors is a woman in her thirties or forties with active or convalescent COVID-19.

A note on this clone: Other DNA sequences in the same sample also yield this CDR3. The chain uses TRBV5-8 and TRBJ1-5, with a weak D call TRBD1 (5 bases). Deletions cut 2 bases from V and 5 bases from J, with 5 bases between. Germline loops: CDR1 SGHTS, CDR2 YDEGEE. There are 12 residues in the CDR3. The CDR3: CASSFRDQPQHF. The CDR3 DNA reads as TGTGCCAGCAGCTTCAGGGATCAGCCCCAGCATTTT.

The V gene is TRBV5-4, the J gene TRBJ2-2; 7 positions agree with TRBD1. Per the germline V gene, CDR1 is SGHNT and CDR2 is YYREEE (reference sequence). This CDR3 contains 16 residues. After removal of 1 base from V and 1 base from J, the junction contained 4 bases not matched to a gene. CDR3: CASSLMDRKNTGELFF. The CDR3 coding sequence is TGTGCCAGCAGCTTGATGGACAGGAAGAACACCGGGGAGCTGTTTTTT.

The chain combines TRBV27 with TRBJ1-4, with 9 nucleotides matching TRBD1. The junction had 3 bases not matched to a gene; V was cut back by 6 bases and J by 7 bases. Looked up from germline, CDR1 is MNHEY and CDR2 is SMNVEV (reference sequence). This CDR3 is 13 amino acids long. The CDR3 spells CASRTGGTEKLFF. The CDR3 coding sequence is TGTGCCAGCAGAACAGGGGGCACTGAAAAACTGTTTTTT.

V and J are TRBV9 and TRBJ2-2; 9 positions match TRBD2. Germline-derived CDR1 and CDR2 are SGDLS and YYNGEE. The CDR3 contains 14 residues. V lost 10 bases to trimming and J lost 3 bases; unmatched junction nucleotides: 7. The CDR3 region has the DNA TGTGCCCCGCGCGGGGGGGCGGACACCGGGGAGCTGTTTTTT. It codes for CAPRGGADTGELFF. The full variable domain, rest sourced from reference TRBV9 and TRBJ2-2, is DSGVTQTPKHLITATGQRVTLRCSPRSGDLSVYWYQQSLDQGLQFLIQYYNGEERAKGNILERFSAQQFPDLHSELNLSSLELGDSALYFCAPRGGADTGELFFGEGSRLTVL.

The rearrangement joins TRBV28 to TRBJ1-4; 12 bases match TRBD1. The ends lost 5 bases at V and 2 bases at J; junction bases unmatched: 12. The CDR3 length is 19 residues. Looked up from germline, CDR1 is MDHEN and CDR2 is SYDVKM. The CDR3 nucleotides read TGTGCCAGCAGTCCGGTGCCGGGACAGGGGGCGCCTACTAATGAAAAACTGTTTTTT. This gives the protein CASSPVPGQGAPTNEKLFF.

Only one count was recorded for this clone. V gene TRBV9 combines with J gene TRBJ1-2, with 7 nucleotides matching TRBD1. The V gene end was trimmed by 0 bases and the J gene end by 12 bases; junction bases not matched to a gene: 2. In germline, CDR1 is SGDLS, CDR2 YYNGEE. The CDR3 length is 11 residues. The CDR3 coding sequence is TGTGCCAGCAGCGTAGGGGACAGTCACACCTTC. It codes for CASSVGDSHTF.

This rearrangement joins TRBV2 to TRBJ1-2; 8 bases match TRBD1. CDR3 length: 16 amino acids. With V trimmed by 0 bases and J by 6 bases, 9 bases remained unmatched. The germline V gene has CDR1 SNHLY and CDR2 FYNNEI. The CDR3 here is CASSEAGTGFFDGYTF. The CDR3 DNA reads as TGTGCCAGCAGTGAAGCTGGGACAGGCTTCTTTGATGGCTACACCTTC.

This chain links TRBV18 with TRBJ1-1; D might be TRBD1 (6 bases). This CDR3 is 12 amino acids long. Germline CDR1 KGHSH, CDR2 LQKENI. V shed 5 bases and J shed 4 bases, with 8 bases lying between them. The CDR3 nucleotides are TGTGCCAGCTCATCCAGGGGCACTGAAGCTTTCTTT. Amino acid sequence: CASSSRGTEAFF.

The CDR3 loop is CASRPAWTGRSNQPQHF. The CDR3 DNA follows: TGCGCCAGCAGGCCTGCATGGACAGGGAGATCCAATCAGCCCCAGCATTTT. The chain is built from TRBV10-2 and TRBJ1-5, with 8 bases aligning to TRBD1. The V segment lost 6 bases and the J segment 3 bases; nucleotides outside the gene matches: 13. This CDR3 spans 17 amino acids. Per the germline V gene, CDR1 is WSHSY and CDR2 is SAAADI.

The rearrangement uses TRBV30 and TRBJ1-5; the match to TRBD1 covers 9 bases. Per the germline V gene, CDR1 is GTSNPN and CDR2 is SVGIG (reference sequence). The CDR3 runs to 15 residues. After removal of 2 bases from V and 7 bases from J, the junction contained 9 bases not matched to a gene. CDR3 nucleotide sequence: TGTGCCTGGAGTCAGGGGACAGGGACCGGGCAGCCCCAGCATTTT. It specifies CAWSQGTGTGQPQHF.